What follows are 11 T cell receptor beta chains derived from one specimen sequenced in a study of shared clonotypes between healthy human individuals (dated by TCRdb to 2018 to 2020). Libraries came from the immunoSEQ multiplex PCR assay. TCRdb limited this immuneACCESS table to in-frame rearrangements with V and J called. A share of clones is missing; checked studies link under half to unresolved V genes, and the rest is unexplained. The sample table lists some 900,000 clones, approximately 80% of them with a count of one. The ten largest clones add up to about 1.5% of the sample. Sequencing was carried out using memory CD4+ T cells sorted from blood. Read against the paper, the sample's cell subset or site label means: CD45RA-negative fraction. The receptors stem from a man aged 18 to 35 in good health.

The rearrangement links TRBV30 to TRBJ1-4; weak D call: TRBD1 (5 bases). Germline V gene lookup returns CDR1 GTSNPN and CDR2 SVGIG (reference sequence). Trimming left V 4 bases short and J 0 bases short, with 12 bases between. The CDR3 length is 15 residues. DNA for the CDR3: TGTGCCTGGAAAGGACAAACGGCAACTAATGAAAAACTGTTTTTT. This sequence encodes CAWKGQTATNEKLFF.

The chain recombines TRBV28 with TRBJ1-5, with D possibly matching TRBD1 (6 bases). With 6 bases removed from V and 6 bases from J, the gap between germline ends came to 15 bases. From germline, CDR1 is MDHEN and CDR2 SYDVKM. CDR3 length: 14 residues. In DNA form, the CDR3 reads TGTGCCAGCAGGACGGGGGGGGCGCTTCAGCCCCAGCATTTT. Translation: CASRTGGALQPQHF.

This clone was seen a few times. CDR3 loop: CAWSPVAYGYTF. The CDR3 DNA reads as TGTGCCTGGAGCCCCGTGGCGTATGGCTACACCTTC. The J gene is TRBJ1-2, the V gene TRBV30; D gene ambiguous. The CDR3 is 12 amino acids. Between the trimmed V and J ends, which lost 3 bases and 5 bases, there was a span of 10 bases. Germline CDR1 reads GTSNPN; CDR2 reads SVGIG (reference sequence).

The V and J genes are TRBV29-1 and TRBJ2-1; a possible D gene is TRBD2 (5 bases). Trimming removed 2 bases from V and 5 bases from J, with 16 bases in between. This CDR3 has 15 residues. Germline loops: CDR1 SQVTM, CDR2 ANQGSEA. CDR3 in amino acids: CSVESFLAQDNEQFF. The CDR3 coding sequence is TGCAGCGTTGAATCTTTCCTAGCACAAGACAATGAGCAGTTCTTC.

This clone was recorded a few times. The chain uses TRBV10-3 and TRBJ1-6; 7 nucleotides align to TRBD1. The trim removed 6 bases at V and 8 bases at J, leaving 10 bases unmatched. This CDR3 contains 15 residues. The germline gives CDR1 ENHRY, CDR2 SYGVKD. The CDR3 region is CAIRERTGLDSPLHF. The CDR3 DNA reads TGTGCCATCAGGGAGAGGACAGGTTTAGATTCACCCCTCCACTTT.

This clone was recorded a few times. The J gene is TRBJ2-7, the V gene TRBV2; D is perhaps TRBD1 (6 bases). The germline V gene encodes CDR1 SNHLY and CDR2 FYNNEI. The V gene lost 1 base and the J gene lost 3 bases, with 13 bases spanning the gap. This CDR3 region has 15 residues. The CDR3 loop is CASSEEAGVLYEQYF. The CDR3 DNA is TGTGCCAGCAGTGAAGAGGCAGGGGTCCTCTACGAGCAGTACTTC.

The chain joins TRBV5-6 to TRBJ1-2; D is unclear. Deletions cut 4 bases from V and 5 bases from J, with 12 bases between. Germline CDR1 and CDR2: SGHDT and YYEEEE. This CDR3 has 13 residues. DNA for the CDR3: TGTGCCAGCAGCCCAAGGGCTGAGTATGGCTACACCTTC. The encoded protein is CASSPRAEYGYTF.

V is TRBV7-9 and J is TRBJ2-5; D may correspond to TRBD1 or TRBD2 (6 bases each). Trimming removed 4 bases from V and 5 bases from J, with 14 bases in between. The germline V gene has CDR1 SEHNR and CDR2 FQNEAQ (reference sequence). The CDR3 length is 14 residues. CDR3 DNA sequence: TGTGCCAGCAGCTCCCTAGGGGGGCGGGAGACCCAGTACTTC. It translates to CASSSLGGRETQYF. Based on the CDR3 plus reference TRBV7-9 and TRBJ2-5, the full variable domain is DTGVSQNPRHKITKRGQNVTFRCDPISEHNRLYWYRQTLGQGPEFLTYFQNEAQLEKSRLLSDRFSAERPKGSFSTLEIQRTEQGDSAMYLCASSSLGGRETQYFGPGTRLLVL.

This chain's CDR3 is CASRQLQGSDEQFF. CDR3 nucleotide sequence: TGTGCCAGCCGCCAACTACAGGGGTCCGATGAGCAGTTCTTC. The gene calls are TRBV13 and TRBJ2-1, with 7 bases lining up with TRBD1. Trimming cost V 8 bases and J 8 bases; bases outside gene matches: 12. The CDR3 runs to 14 residues. Germline-derived CDR1 and CDR2 are PRHDT and FYEKMQ (reference sequence).

The CDR3 is CASSADRGQAYYGYTF. DNA of the CDR3: TGTGCCAGCAGCGCCGACCGAGGACAGGCTTACTATGGCTACACCTTC. The chain uses TRBV6-4 and TRBJ1-2; 7 nucleotides agree with TRBD1. V lost 6 bases to trimming and J lost 3 bases; unmatched junction nucleotides: 13. The CDR3 consists of 16 residues. CDR1 MRHNA and CDR2 SNTAGT come from the germline V gene.

Concerning this clone: The DNA is omitted, as the CDR3 cannot be located on it reliably, and the CDR3 follows TCRdb's listing. The V and J genes are TRBV28 and TRBJ2-7; the table calls TRBD2, which could not be checked here. The length of the CDR3 is 16 amino acids, counting both ends. The germline gives CDR1 MDHEN, CDR2 SYDVKM. The CDR3 protein is CASSSSRLAGVGEQYF.